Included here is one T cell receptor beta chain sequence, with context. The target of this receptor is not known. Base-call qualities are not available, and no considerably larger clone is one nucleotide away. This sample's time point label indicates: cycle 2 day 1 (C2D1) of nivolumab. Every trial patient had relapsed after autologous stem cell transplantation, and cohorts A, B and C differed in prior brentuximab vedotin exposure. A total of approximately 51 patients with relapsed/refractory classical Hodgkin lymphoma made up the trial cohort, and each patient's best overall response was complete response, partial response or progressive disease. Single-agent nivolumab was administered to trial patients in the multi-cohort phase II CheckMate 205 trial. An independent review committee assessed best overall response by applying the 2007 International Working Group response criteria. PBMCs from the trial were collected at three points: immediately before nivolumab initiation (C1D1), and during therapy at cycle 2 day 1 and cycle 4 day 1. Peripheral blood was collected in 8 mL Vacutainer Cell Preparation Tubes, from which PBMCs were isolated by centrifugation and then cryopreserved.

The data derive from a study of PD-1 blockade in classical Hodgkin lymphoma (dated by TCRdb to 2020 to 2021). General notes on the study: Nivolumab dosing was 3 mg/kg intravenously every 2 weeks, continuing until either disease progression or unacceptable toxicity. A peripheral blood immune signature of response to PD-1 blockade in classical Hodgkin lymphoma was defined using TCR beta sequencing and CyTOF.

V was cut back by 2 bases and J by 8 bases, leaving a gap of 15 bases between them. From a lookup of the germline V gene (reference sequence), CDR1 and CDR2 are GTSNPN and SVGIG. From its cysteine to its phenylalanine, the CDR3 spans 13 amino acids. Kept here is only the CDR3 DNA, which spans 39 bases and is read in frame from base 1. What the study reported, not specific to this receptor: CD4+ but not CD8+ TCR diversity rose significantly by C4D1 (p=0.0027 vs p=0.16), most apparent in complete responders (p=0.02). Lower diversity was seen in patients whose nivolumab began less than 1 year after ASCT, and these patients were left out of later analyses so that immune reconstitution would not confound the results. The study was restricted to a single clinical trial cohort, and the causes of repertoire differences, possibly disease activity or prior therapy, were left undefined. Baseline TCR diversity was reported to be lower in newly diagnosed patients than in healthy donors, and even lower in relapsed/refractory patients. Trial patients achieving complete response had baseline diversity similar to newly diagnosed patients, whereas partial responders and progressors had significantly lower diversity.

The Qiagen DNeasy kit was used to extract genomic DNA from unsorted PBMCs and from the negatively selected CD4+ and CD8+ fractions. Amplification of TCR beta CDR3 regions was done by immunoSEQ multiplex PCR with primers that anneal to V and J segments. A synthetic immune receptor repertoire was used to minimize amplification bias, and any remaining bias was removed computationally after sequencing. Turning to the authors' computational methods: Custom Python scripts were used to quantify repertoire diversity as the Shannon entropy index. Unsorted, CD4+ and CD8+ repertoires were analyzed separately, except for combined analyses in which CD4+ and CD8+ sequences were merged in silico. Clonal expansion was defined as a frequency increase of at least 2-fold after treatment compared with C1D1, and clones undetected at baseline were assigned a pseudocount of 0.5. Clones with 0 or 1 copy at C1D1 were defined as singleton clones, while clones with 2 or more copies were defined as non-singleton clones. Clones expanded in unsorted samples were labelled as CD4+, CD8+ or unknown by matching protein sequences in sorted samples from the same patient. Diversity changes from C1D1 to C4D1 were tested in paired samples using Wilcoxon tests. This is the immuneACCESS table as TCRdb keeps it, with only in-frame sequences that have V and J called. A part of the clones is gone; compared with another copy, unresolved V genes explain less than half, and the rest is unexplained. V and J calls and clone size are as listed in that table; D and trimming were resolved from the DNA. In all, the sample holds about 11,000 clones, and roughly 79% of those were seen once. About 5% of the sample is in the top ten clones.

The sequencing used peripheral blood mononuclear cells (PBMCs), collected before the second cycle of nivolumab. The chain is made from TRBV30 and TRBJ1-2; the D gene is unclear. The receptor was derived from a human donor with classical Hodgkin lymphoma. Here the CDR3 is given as CAWSPTEGRGYTF. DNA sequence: TGTGCCTGGAGTCCCACGGAGGGCCGCGGCTACACCTTC.